Below, one TCR beta chain is given with its context. Its antigen is undetermined. Repertoires were generated with immunoSEQ multiplex PCR, while TCRdb's copy carries only in-frame clones and drops some. Of around 48,000 clones detected, 80% to 95% appear once; the ten largest clones hold approximately 5%. This CDR3 comprises 16 residues. The ends lost 6 bases at V and 6 bases at J; junction bases unmatched: 12. Germline V lookup: CDR1 MDHEN, CDR2 SYDVKM. The record originates from a study of early stage breast cancer tumors. Study background: Among around twelve ER+/PR+/HER2- tumors, eight were ductal, four lobular.

Study-level points and caveats: Unsorted bulk genomic DNA sequencing lacked pairing and functional marker data.

Material: blood. The chain is built from TRBV28 and TRBJ1-5; 9 bases align to TRBD1. The sequence was collected from a person aged 70 to 85 with breast cancer. CDR3 in DNA: TGTGCCAGCAGACCCGCGGACAGGGGAGAAATTCAGCCCCAGCATTTT. Translation gives CASRPADRGEIQPQHF.